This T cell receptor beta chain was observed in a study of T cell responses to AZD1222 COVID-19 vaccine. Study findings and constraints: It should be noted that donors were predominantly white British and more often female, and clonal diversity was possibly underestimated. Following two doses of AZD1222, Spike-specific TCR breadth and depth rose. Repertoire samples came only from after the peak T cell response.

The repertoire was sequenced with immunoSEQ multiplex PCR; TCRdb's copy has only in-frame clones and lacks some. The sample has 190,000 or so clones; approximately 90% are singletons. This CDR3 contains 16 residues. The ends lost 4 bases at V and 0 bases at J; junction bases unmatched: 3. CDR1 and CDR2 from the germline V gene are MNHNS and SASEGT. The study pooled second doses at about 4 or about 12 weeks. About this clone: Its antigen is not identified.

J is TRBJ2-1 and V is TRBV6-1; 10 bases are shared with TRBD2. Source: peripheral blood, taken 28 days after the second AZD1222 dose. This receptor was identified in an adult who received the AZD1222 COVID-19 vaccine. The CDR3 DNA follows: TGTGCCAGCAGTGGACTAGCGGGCAGCTCCTACAATGAGCAGTTCTTC. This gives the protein CASSGLAGSSYNEQFF.